Judged by frequency, the clone carrying this T cell receptor (beta chain) is medium-sized. Its antigen is not known. The sample comes from a study of CXCR3-negative and CXCR3-positive naive CD8 T cells. As for the study in general: The libraries yielded about 135 million TRB reads, about 1.5 +/- 0.3 million each.

Study-wide results and caveats: For naive cells, CXCR3-negative and CXCR3-positive subsets had similar TRBV-TRBJ usage; for memory cells, usage differed. Memory CD8+ T cell repertoires were far less diverse than both naive subsets. Surface CD5 looked about the same in the naive subsets, so the authors worked out TCR strength from TRB CDR3 properties. Relative to CXCR3-negative naive cells, CXCR3-positive naive cells had more hydrophobic TRB CDR3s.

5' RACE that incorporated UMI labels was used to prepare the TRB cDNA libraries. TCRdb reanalyzed the 5' RACE reads, giving one entry per CDR3 protein sequence and no DNA. Across 6,000 to 8,000 distinct CDR3 sequences, the top ten clones capture approximately 1.2% of the sample. This receptor was identified in a human donor in good health. Some clones in this sample may be carry-over from other donors' samples. Sequenced material: naive CXCR3+ CD8+ T cells from blood. Specified subset: CD45RO-CCR7+CD27+CD95- naive CD8+ T cells expressing CXCR3 (TNR3+).

The CDR3 sequence: CATYPGLGGTDTQYF. The chain has TRBV7-2 and TRBJ2-3; TCRdb designates TRBD2, a call that cannot be tested without DNA. Germline V gene lookup returns CDR1 SGHTA and CDR2 FQGNSA. There are 15 residues in the CDR3.